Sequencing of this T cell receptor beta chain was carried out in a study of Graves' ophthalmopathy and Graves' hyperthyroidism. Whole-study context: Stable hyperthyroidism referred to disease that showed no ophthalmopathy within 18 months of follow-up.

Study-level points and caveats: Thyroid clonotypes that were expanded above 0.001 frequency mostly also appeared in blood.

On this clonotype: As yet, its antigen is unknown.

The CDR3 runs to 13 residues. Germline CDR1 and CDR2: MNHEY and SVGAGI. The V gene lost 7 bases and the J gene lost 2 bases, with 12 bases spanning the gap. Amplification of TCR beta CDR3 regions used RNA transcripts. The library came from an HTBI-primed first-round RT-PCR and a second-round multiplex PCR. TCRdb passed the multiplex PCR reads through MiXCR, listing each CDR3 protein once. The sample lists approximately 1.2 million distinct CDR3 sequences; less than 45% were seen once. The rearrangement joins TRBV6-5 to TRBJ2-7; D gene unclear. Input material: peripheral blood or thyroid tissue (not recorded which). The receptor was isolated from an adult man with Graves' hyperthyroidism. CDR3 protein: CASTRRQPYEQYF. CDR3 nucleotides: TGTGCCAGCACCAGGCGGCAGCCCTACGAGCAGTACTTC.